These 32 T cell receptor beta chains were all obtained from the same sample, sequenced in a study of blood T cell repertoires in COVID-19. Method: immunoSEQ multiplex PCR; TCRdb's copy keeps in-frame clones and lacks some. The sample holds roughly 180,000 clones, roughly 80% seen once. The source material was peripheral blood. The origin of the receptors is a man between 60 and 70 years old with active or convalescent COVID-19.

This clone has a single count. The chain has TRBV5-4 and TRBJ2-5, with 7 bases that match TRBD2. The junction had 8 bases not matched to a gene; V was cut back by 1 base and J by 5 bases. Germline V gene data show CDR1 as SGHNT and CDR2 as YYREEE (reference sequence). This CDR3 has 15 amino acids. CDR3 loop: CASSLQRLADETQYF. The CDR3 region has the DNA TGTGCCAGCAGCTTGCAAAGACTAGCCGACGAGACCCAGTACTTC. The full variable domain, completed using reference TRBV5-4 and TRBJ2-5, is ETGVTQSPTHLIKTRGQQVTLRCSSQSGHNTVSWYQQALGQGPQFIFQYYREEENGRGNFPPRFSGLQFPNYSSELNVNALELDDSALYLCASSLQRLADETQYFGPGTRLLVL.

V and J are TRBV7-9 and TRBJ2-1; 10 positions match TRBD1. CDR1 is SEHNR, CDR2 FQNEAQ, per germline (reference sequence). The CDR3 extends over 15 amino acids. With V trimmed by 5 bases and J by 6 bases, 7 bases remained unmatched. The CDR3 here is CASSPGQGGSNEQFF. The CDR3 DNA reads TGTGCCAGCAGCCCAGGACAGGGGGGTAGCAATGAGCAGTTCTTC.

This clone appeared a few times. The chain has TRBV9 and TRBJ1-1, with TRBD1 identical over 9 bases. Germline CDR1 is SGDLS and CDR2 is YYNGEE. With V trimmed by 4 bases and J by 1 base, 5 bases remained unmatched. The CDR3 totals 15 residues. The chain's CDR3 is CASSRETGGNTEAFF. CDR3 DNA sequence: TGTGCCAGCAGCAGAGAGACAGGGGGGAACACTGAAGCTTTCTTT. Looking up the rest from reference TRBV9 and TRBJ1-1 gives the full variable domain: DSGVTQTPKHLITATGQRVTLRCSPRSGDLSVYWYQQSLDQGLQFLIQYYNGEERAKGNILERFSAQQFPDLHSELNLSSLELGDSALYFCASSRETGGNTEAFFGQGTRLTVV.

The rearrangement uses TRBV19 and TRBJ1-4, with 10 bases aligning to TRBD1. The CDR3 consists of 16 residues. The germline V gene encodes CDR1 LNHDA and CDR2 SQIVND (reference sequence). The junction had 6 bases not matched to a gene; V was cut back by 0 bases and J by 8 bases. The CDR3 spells CASSIDGTGAYEKLFF. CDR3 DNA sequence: TGTGCCAGTAGTATAGATGGGACAGGGGCCTACGAAAAACTGTTTTTT.

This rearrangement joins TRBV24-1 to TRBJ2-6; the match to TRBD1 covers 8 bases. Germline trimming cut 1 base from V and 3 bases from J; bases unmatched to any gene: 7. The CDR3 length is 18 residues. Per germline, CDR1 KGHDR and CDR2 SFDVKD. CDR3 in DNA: TGTGCCACCAGTGATTTCCCAGGGGGCGCTAATGGGGCCAACGTCCTGACTTTC. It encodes CATSDFPGGANGANVLTF.

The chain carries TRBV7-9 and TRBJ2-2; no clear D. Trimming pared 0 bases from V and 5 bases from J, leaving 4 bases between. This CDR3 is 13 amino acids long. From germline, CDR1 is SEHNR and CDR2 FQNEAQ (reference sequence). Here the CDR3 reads CASSLALTGELFF. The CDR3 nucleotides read TGTGCCAGCAGCTTAGCGCTAACCGGGGAGCTGTTTTTT.

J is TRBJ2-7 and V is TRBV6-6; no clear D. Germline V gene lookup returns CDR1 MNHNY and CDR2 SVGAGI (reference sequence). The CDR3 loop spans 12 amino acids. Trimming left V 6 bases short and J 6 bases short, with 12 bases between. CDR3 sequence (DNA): TGTGCCAGCAGCCCCGAGGCGCTCGAGCAGTACTTC. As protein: CASSPEALEQYF.

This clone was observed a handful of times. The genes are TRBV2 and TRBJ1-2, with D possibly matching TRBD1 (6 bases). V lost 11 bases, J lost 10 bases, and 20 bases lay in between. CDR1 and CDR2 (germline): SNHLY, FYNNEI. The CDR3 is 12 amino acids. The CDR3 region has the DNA TGTGCCGGGGGGGCCGAACCCTTCGCCTACACCTTC. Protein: CAGGAEPFAYTF.

For the CDR3, the DNA is TGTGCCAGCAATATCGCGGGGCAAAGCAAATATGATGGCTACACCTTC. It yields the protein CASNIAGQSKYDGYTF. This chain uses TRBV28 with TRBJ1-2; tentatively, D is TRBD1 (5 bases). V was pared by 7 bases and J by 6 bases, with 24 bases between. The CDR3 covers 16 residues. Germline loops: CDR1 MDHEN, CDR2 SYDVKM.

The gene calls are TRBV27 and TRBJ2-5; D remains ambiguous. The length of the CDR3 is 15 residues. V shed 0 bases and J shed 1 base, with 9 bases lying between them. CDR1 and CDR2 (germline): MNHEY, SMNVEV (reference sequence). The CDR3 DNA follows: TGTGCCAGCAGTTTATCGTGGGCAAGCCAAGAGACCCAGTACTTC. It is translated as CASSLSWASQETQYF.

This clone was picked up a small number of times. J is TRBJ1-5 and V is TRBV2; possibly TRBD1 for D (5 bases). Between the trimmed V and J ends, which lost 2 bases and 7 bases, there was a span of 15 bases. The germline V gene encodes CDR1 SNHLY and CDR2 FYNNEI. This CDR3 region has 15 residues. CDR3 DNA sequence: TGTGCCAGCAGTGAAATTGCCCCAGGGCGGCAGCCCCAGCATTTT. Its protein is CASSEIAPGRQPQHF.

The CDR3 bases are TGTGCCAGCAGTTGGCAGGGGTTGGGGTACGAGCAGTACTTC. Translated: CASSWQGLGYEQYF. The V gene is TRBV6-2 or TRBV6-3, the J gene TRBJ2-7; possibly TRBD1 for D (6 bases). The CDR3 consists of 14 residues. Trimming removed 4 bases from V and 4 bases from J, with 14 bases in between. The germline V gene encodes CDR1 MNHEY and CDR2 SVGEGT.

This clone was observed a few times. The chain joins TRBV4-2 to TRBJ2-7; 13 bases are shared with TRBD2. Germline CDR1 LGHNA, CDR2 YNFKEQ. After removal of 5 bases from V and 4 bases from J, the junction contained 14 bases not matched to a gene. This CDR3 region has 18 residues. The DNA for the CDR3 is TGTGCCAGCAGCGGGACCGGGGGGACTAGCGGGACGGAGTACGAGCAGTACTTC. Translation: CASSGTGGTSGTEYEQYF.

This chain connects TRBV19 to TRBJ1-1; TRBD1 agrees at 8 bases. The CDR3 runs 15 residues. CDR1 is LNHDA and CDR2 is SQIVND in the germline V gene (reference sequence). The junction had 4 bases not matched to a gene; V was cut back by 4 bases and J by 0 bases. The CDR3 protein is CASSRTGMLNTEAFF. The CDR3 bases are TGTGCCAGTAGTAGGACAGGGATGCTGAACACTGAAGCTTTCTTT.

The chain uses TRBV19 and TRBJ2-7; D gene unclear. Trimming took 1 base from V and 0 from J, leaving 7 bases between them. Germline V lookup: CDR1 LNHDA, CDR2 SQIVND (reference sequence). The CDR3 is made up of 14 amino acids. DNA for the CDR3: TGTGCCAGTAGTATAGCGGAGAGCTCCTACGAGCAGTACTTC. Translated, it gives CASSIAESSYEQYF.

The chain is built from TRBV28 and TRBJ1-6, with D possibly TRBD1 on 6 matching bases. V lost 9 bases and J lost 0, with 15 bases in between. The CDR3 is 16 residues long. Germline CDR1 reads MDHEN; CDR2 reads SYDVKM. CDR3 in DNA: TGTGCCAGTTCAGAGGACAGAATCTCCTATAATTCACCCCTCCACTTT. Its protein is CASSEDRISYNSPLHF.

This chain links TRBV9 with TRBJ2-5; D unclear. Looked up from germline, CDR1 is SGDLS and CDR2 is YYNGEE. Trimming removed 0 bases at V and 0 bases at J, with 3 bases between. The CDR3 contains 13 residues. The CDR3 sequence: CASSVADQETQYF. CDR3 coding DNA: TGTGCCAGCAGCGTAGCCGACCAAGAGACCCAGTACTTC.

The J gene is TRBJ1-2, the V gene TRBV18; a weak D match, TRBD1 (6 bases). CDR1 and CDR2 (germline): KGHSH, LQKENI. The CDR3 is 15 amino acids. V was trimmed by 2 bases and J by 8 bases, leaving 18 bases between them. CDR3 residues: CASSPDSNREGGYTF. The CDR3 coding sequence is TGTGCCAGCTCACCAGACTCAAACAGGGAAGGCGGCTACACCTTC. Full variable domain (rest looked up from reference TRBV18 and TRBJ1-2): NAGVMQNPRHLVRRRGQEARLRCSPMKGHSHVYWYRQLPEEGLKFMVYLQKENIIDESGMPKERFSAEFPKEGPSILRIQQVVRGDSAAYFCASSPDSNREGGYTFGSGTRLTVV.

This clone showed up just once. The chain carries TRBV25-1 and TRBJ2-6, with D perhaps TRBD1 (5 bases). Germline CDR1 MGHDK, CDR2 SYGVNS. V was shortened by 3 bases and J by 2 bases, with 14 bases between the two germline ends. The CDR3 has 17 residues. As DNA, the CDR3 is TGTGCCAGCAGTGAGGACAAGGGCCTCACTGGGGCCAACGTCCTGACTTTC. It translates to CASSEDKGLTGANVLTF.

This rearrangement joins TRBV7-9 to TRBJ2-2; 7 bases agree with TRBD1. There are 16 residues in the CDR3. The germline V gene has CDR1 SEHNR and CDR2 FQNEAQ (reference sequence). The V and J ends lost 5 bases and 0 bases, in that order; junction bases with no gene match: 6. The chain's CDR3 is CASSTEQGTNTGELFF. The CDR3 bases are TGTGCCAGCAGCACCGAACAGGGGACGAACACCGGGGAGCTGTTTTTT.

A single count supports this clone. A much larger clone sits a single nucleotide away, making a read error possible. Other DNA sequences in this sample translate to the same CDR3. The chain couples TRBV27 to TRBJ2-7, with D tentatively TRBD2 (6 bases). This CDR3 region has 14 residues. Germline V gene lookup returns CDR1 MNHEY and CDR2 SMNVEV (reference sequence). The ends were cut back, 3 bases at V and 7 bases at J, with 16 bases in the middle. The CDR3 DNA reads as TGTGCCAGCAGTTTCATAGCAGGAGGGTATGAGCAGTACTTC. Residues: CASSFIAGGYEQYF.

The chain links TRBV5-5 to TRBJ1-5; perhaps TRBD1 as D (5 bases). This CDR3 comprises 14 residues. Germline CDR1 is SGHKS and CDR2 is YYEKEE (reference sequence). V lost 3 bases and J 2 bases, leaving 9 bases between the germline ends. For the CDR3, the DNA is TGTGCCAGCAGCTCAGGACACGGCAATCAGCCCCAGCATTTT. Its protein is CASSSGHGNQPQHF.

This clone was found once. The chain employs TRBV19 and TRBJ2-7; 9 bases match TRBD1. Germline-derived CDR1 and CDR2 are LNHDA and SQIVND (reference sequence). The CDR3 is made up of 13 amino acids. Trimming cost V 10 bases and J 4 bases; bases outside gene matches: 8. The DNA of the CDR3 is TGTGCCACCGCCGGGACAGGGATTTACGAGCAGTACTTC. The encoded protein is CATAGTGIYEQYF.

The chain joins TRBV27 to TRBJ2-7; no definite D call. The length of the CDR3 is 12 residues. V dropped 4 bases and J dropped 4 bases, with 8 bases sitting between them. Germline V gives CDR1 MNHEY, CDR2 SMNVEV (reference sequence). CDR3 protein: CASSSTIYEQYF. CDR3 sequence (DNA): TGTGCCAGCAGTTCCACAATTTACGAGCAGTACTTC.

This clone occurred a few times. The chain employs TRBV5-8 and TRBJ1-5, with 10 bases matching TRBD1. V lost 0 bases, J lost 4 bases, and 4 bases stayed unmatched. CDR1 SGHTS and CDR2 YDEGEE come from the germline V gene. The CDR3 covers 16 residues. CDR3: CASSLGQGAWNQPQHF. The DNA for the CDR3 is TGTGCCAGCAGCTTGGGACAGGGGGCATGGAATCAGCCCCAGCATTTT.

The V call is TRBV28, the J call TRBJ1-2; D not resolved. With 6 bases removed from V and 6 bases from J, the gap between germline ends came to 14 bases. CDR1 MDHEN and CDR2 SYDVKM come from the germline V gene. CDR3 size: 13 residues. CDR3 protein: CASSLVSSDGYTF. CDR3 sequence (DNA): TGTGCCAGCAGCCTAGTCTCTTCGGATGGCTACACCTTC.

The CDR3 bases are TGTGCCAGCAGCCCCCGAGGACAGGGGGGGCAGCCCCAGCATTTT. It translates to CASSPRGQGGQPQHF. The chain uses TRBV7-9 and TRBJ1-5, with TRBD1 matching over 10 bases. Germline V lookup: CDR1 SEHNR, CDR2 FQNEAQ (reference sequence). The J segment lost 7 bases and the V segment lost 5 bases, leaving 8 bases of the junction unmatched. The CDR3 is 15 residues long.

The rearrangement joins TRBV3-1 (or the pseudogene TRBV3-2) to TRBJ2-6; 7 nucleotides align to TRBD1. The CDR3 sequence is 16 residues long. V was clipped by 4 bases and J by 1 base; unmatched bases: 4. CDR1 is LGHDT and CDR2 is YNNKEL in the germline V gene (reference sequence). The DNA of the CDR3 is TGTGCCAGCAGCCGCCTGACAGGGTCTGGGGCCAACGTCCTGACTTTC. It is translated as CASSRLTGSGANVLTF.

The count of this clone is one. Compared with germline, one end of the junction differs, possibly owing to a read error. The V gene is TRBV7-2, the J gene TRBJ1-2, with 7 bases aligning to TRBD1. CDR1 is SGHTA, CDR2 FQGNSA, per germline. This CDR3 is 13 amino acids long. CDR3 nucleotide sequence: TGTGCCAGCAGCTTGAGGGGGCGCTATAGCTACACCTTC. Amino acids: CASSLRGRYSYTF. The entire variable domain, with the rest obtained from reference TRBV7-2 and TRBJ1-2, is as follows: GAGVSQSPSNKVTEKGKDVELRCDPISGHTALYWYRQSLGQGLEFLIYFQGNSAPDKSGLPSDRFSAERTGGSVSTLTIQRTQQEDSAVYLCASSLRGRYSYTFGSGTRLTVV.

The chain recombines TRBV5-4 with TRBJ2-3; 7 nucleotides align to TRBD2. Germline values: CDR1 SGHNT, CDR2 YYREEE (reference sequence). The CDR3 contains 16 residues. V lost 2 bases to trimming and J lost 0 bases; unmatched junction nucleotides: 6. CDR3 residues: CASSFTSVSSTDTQYF. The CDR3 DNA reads TGTGCCAGCAGCTTTACTAGCGTTTCTAGCACAGATACGCAGTATTTT.

CDR3 residues: CASSPGTVDYEQYF. CDR3 DNA sequence: TGTGCCAGCTCTCCCGGGACAGTAGATTACGAGCAGTACTTC. The V and J genes are TRBV18 and TRBJ2-7, with 7 bases matching TRBD1. V lost 6 bases and J lost 4; bases outside the gene matches: 9. Germline V gives CDR1 KGHSH, CDR2 LQKENI. This CDR3 has 14 amino acids.

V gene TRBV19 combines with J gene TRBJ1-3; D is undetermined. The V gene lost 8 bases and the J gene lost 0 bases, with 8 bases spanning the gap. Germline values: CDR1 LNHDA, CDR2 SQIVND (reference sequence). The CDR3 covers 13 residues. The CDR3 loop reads CASEVSSGNTIYF. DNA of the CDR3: TGTGCCAGTGAGGTCTCCTCTGGAAACACCATATATTTT.